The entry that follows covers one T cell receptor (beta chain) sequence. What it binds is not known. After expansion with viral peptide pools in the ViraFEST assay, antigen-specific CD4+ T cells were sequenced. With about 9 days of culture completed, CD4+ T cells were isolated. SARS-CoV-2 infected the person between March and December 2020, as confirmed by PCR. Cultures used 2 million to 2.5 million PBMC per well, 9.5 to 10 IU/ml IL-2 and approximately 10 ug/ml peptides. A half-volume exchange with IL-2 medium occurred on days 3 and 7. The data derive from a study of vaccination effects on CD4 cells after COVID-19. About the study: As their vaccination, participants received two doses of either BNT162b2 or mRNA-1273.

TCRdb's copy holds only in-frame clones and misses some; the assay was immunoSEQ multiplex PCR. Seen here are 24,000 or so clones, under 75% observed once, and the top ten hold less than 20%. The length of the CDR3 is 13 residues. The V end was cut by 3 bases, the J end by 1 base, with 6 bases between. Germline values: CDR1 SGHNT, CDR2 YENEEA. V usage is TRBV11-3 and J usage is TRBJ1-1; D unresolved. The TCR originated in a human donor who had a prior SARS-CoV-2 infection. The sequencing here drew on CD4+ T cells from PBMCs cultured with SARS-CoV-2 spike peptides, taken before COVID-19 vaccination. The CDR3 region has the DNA TGTGCCAGCAGCTTGGGCAGGAACACTGAAGCTTTCTTT. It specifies CASSLGRNTEAFF.